The clone carrying this TCR beta chain was recorded at least ten times. What it binds is not known. As to time point: healthy volunteer bleed at 2 weeks. Unseparated into fractions, whole blood served as the source from which total RNA was extracted. The library put unique molecular identifiers onto individual cDNA molecules. Original processing methods: Counting gave a median of approximately 97,000 TCRs per sample, with values ranging from roughly 20,000 to 700,000. Each CDR3 protein gets one entry after TCRdb re-called the RACE reads with MiXCR. What appears here as the V and J calls and clone size reflects TCRdb's work, not the paper's. This table has approximately 44,000 distinct CDR3 sequences, roughly 4.5% appearing once. The sample originates from a study of human T cells and chemical hapten exposure. Broader study findings: Unchanged with DPC sensitization were TCRs above 1 in 1000 frequency.

This receptor was obtained from a human donor in good health. Some clones in this sample may be carry-over from other donors' samples. Sequencing was done on a sample of whole blood.

CDR3 amino acids: CSARGTGLVYDEQYF. Written as DNA, the CDR3 is TGCAGTGCTAGAGGGACAGGCTTGGTGTATGACGAGCAGTACTTC. The V gene is TRBV20-1, the J gene TRBJ2-7, with 7 bases fitting TRBD1. This CDR3 is built from 15 residues. Germline V gene data show CDR1 as DFQATT and CDR2 as SNEGSKA (reference sequence). V lost 1 base, J lost 5 bases, and 11 bases stayed unmatched.